Listed below are T cell receptor beta chains from one sample, sequenced in a study of T cell responses to AZD1222 COVID-19 vaccine. TCRdb's copy holds only in-frame clones and misses some; the assay was immunoSEQ multiplex PCR. This table has approximately 190,000 clones, 90% to 95% appearing once. The specimen was peripheral blood, collected 28 days after the second AZD1222 dose. The receptor set was obtained from an adult who received the AZD1222 COVID-19 vaccine. The CDR3 runs from the conserved cysteine through the conserved F or W. A D gene is named only where the DNA matches it firmly. Not all rows give a size; the values are once, few, many and, for expanded clones, a class.

cdr3_aa cdr3_nt d_call j_call v_call clone_size
CASTPGQGNGGGYTF TGTGCCAGTACCCCCGGACAGGGGAATGGAGGTGGCTACACCTTC TRBD1 TRBJ1-2 TRBV19 .
CASKVGSGNTIYF TGTGCCAGCAAGGTCGGGTCTGGAAACACCATATATTTT . TRBJ1-3 TRBV7-9 .
CSASRGMNTEAFF TGCAGTGCTAGTCGGGGAATGAACACTGAAGCTTTCTTT . TRBJ1-1 TRBV20-1 .
CASSRAGGQETQYF TGTGCCAGCAGCCGGGCGGGGGGCCAAGAGACCCAGTACTTC TRBD2 TRBJ2-5 TRBV4-2 .
CASSSGPQGQGYGYTF TGTGCCAGCAGCAGCGGGCCCCAAGGACAGGGCTATGGCTACACCTTC TRBD1 TRBJ1-2 TRBV7-9 once
CASSYSFGTANYGYTF TGTGCCAGCAGTTACTCTTTTGGGACAGCCAACTATGGCTACACCTTC TRBD1 TRBJ1-2 TRBV6-5 .
CASSPLQGGGTEAFF TGTGCCAGCAGCCCCCTACAGGGCGGGGGCACTGAAGCTTTCTTT . TRBJ1-1 TRBV9 .
CAISGEGNSYNEQFF TGTGCCATCAGTGGAGAGGGGAACTCCTACAATGAGCAGTTCTTC . TRBJ2-1 TRBV10-3 .
CASGSQNQPQHF TGTGCTAGTGGTTCTCAGAACCAGCCCCAGCATTTT . TRBJ1-5 TRBV12-5 .
CASSPRAAGGSGTEAFF TGTGCCAGCTCACCACGAGCCGCAGGGGGCTCGGGAACTGAAGCTTTCTTT TRBD1 TRBJ1-1 TRBV18 .
CASIGKGPQGEQYF TGCGCCAGCATCGGGAAAGGGCCCCAAGGCGAGCAGTACTTC . TRBJ2-7 TRBV10-2 .
CASSRGAPGTEAFF TGCGCCAGCAGCAGGGGGGCCCCGGGCACTGAAGCTTTCTTT . TRBJ1-1 TRBV5-1 once
CASSRQGGTLETQYF TGTGCCAGCAGCCGCCAAGGCGGGACATTGGAGACCCAGTACTTC . TRBJ2-5 TRBV7-3 .
CASSYSRPTGETQYF TGTGCCAGCAGTTACTCAAGGCCCACAGGGGAGACCCAGTACTTC . TRBJ2-5 TRBV6-5 .
CASSVSGEIEAFF TGCGCCAGCAGCGTTAGCGGGGAGATTGAAGCTTTCTTT . TRBJ1-1 TRBV5-1 .
CASSDPWKTRDEQFF TGTGCCAGCAGTGACCCCTGGAAGACCCGGGATGAGCAGTTCTTC . TRBJ2-1 TRBV6-4 .
CASSHNPSGDQSEQFF TGTGCCAGCAGCCACAACCCTAGCGGGGATCAGTCTGAGCAGTTCTTC TRBD2 TRBJ2-1 TRBV11-3 .
CASSPQTGGSEQYF TGCGCCAGCAGCCCCCAGACAGGGGGCTCCGAGCAGTACTTC TRBD1 TRBJ2-7 TRBV5-1 .
CASSQEPRGCDQETQYF TGCGCCAGCAGCCAAGAACCTCGGGGGTGCGACCAAGAGACCCAGTACTTC . TRBJ2-5 TRBV4-3 .
CASSRRQWNYGYTF TGTGCCAGTAGTCGGAGACAGTGGAACTATGGCTACACCTTC . TRBJ1-2 TRBV19 .
CASSPYDTDTQYF TGTGCCAGCTCACCTTATGACACAGATACGCAGTATTTT . TRBJ2-3 TRBV18 once
CASSLGLRDNEQFF TGTGCCAGCAGTCTGGGGTTGAGGGACAATGAGCAGTTCTTC . TRBJ2-1 TRBV7-3 few
CASSSRGNEKLFF TGTGCCAGCAGCTCCCGGGGTAATGAAAAACTGTTTTTT . TRBJ1-4 TRBV5-5 .
CASSLWGDRGRPGYTEAFF TGTGCCAGCAGTTTATGGGGGGACAGGGGCCGCCCGGGGTACACTGAAGCTTTCTTT TRBD1 TRBJ1-1 TRBV27 .
CASSLTSYGYTF TGTGCCAGCAGCCTCACATCGTATGGCTACACCTTC . TRBJ1-2 TRBV11-1 .
CASSLRGGDQFF TGTGCCAGCAGCTTAAGAGGGGGCGATCAGTTCTTC TRBD1 TRBJ2-1 TRBV7-3 .
CASSRRGGNEQFF TGTGCCAGCAGCCGGAGAGGGGGCAATGAGCAGTTCTTC . TRBJ2-1 TRBV7-3 .
CSVEDPTAQLAGFYEQYF TGCAGCGTTGAAGATCCCACAGCGCAACTAGCGGGATTTTACGAGCAGTACTTC TRBD2 TRBJ2-7 TRBV29-1 .
CASSLTDQPQHF TGTGCCAGCAGCTTAACAGATCAGCCCCAGCATTTT . TRBJ1-5 TRBV5-5 .
CASSQGAGAYNEQFF TGCGCCAGCAGCCAAGGGGCAGGAGCCTACAATGAGCAGTTCTTC . TRBJ2-1 TRBV4-1 .
CASSLLPGQGSYEQYF TGTGCCAGCTCATTGCTTCCGGGACAGGGCTCCTACGAGCAGTACTTC TRBD1 TRBJ2-7 TRBV18 .
CASSQVWGGRYEQYF TGTGCCAGCAGCCAAGTCTGGGGGGGCCGCTACGAGCAGTACTTC . TRBJ2-7 TRBV14 .
CASTGEDSNQPQHF TGTGCCAGCACGGGGGAGGATAGCAATCAGCCCCAGCATTTT . TRBJ1-5 TRBV6-5 .
CASSDQGAPDEQFF TGTGCCAGTAGTGACCAGGGTGCCCCCGATGAGCAGTTCTTC . TRBJ2-1 TRBV19 .
CASSSRDGLSYEKLFF TGTGCCAGCAGTTCCCGGGACGGCCTGTCATATGAAAAACTGTTTTTT . TRBJ1-4 TRBV28 .
CASSVQGTLNYGYTF TGTGCCAGCAGCGTCCAGGGGACCCTAAACTATGGCTACACCTTC . TRBJ1-2 TRBV7-2 .
CASSAPPQGITDTQYF TGTGCCAGCAGCGCCCCCCCACAGGGTATCACAGATACGCAGTATTTT . TRBJ2-3 TRBV9 .
CASGSDGYTGELFF TGTGCCAGCGGCTCTGACGGGTACACCGGGGAGCTGTTTTTT . TRBJ2-2 TRBV28 .
CASSWDPGSTDTQYF TGTGCCAGCAGTTGGGACCCAGGTAGCACAGATACGCAGTATTTT . TRBJ2-3 TRBV6-5 .
CASSLGMGPNGYTF TGTGCCAGCAGCTTAGGTATGGGCCCGAATGGCTACACCTTC . TRBJ1-2 TRBV7-2 .
CASSEQGASRAFF TGTGCCAGCAGTGAACAGGGGGCCTCCCGAGCTTTCTTT TRBD1 TRBJ1-1 TRBV2 .
CASSLGGSETQYF TGTGCCAGCAGCTTAGGAGGATCAGAGACCCAGTACTTC . TRBJ2-5 TRBV13 .
CASSVQGSTEAFF TGTGCCAGCAGTGTGCAGGGTAGCACTGAAGCTTTCTTT . TRBJ1-1 TRBV2 once
CASSTTGADTQYF TGTGCCAGCTCAACGACAGGGGCAGATACGCAGTATTTT TRBD1 TRBJ2-3 TRBV18 .
CATRSGGVTGELFF TGTGCCACCAGGAGTGGGGGAGTCACCGGGGAGCTGTTTTTT . TRBJ2-2 TRBV7-9 .
CASSESSYNSPLHF TGTGCCAGCTCAGAGAGCTCCTATAATTCACCCCTCCACTTT . TRBJ1-6 TRBV18 once
CASSSRGAPGNTIYF TGTGCCAGCAGTTCTCGGGGCGCCCCTGGAAACACCATATATTTT . TRBJ1-3 TRBV27 .
CATSRDILSAMTLHF TGTGCCACCAGCAGAGATATACTTTCGGCTATGACCCTCCACTTT . TRBJ1-6 TRBV15 .
CASSGGLAGVTGELFF TGTGCCAGCAGTGGGGGACTAGCGGGGGTTACCGGGGAGCTGTTTTTT TRBD2 TRBJ2-2 TRBV6-1 .
CASSQDSGTPLKAFF TGCGCCAGCAGCCAAGATAGCGGGACCCCGTTGAAAGCTTTCTTT . TRBJ1-1 TRBV4-1 .
CATSSGGQGAGELFF TGTGCCACCAGCAGCGGGGGACAGGGGGCCGGGGAGCTGTTTTTT TRBD1 TRBJ2-2 TRBV15 .
CASSPDGLYGYTF TGTGCCAGCAGCCCGGACGGACTCTATGGCTACACCTTC . TRBJ1-2 TRBV7-3 .